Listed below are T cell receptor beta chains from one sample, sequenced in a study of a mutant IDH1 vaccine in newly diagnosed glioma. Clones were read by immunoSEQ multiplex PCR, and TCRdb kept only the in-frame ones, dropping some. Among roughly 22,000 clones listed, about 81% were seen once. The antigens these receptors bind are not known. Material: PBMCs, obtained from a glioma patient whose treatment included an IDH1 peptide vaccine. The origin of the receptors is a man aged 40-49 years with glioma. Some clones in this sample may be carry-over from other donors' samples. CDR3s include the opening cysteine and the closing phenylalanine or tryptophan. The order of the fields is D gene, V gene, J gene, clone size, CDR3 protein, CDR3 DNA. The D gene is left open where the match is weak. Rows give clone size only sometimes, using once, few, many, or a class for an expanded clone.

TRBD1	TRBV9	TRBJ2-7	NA	CASSVTGTGTLSEQYF	TGTGCCAGCAGCGTAACCGGGACAGGGACGCTATCCGAGCAGTACTTC
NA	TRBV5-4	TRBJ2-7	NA	CASSPRPNFYEQYF	TGTGCCAGCAGCCCACGGCCCAACTTCTACGAGCAGTACTTC
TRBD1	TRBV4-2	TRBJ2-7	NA	CASSQEGRQGYEQYF	TGTGCCAGCAGCCAAGAGGGACGACAGGGCTACGAGCAGTACTTC
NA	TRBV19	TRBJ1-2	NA	CASSTGHLGPYGYTF	TGTGCCAGTAGTACGGGACATCTGGGGCCTTATGGCTACACCTTC
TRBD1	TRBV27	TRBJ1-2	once	CASSNAGTEIF	TGTGCCAGCAGCAACGCGGGGACAGAAATTTTC
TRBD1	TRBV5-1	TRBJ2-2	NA	CASATGDLLNTGELFF	TGCGCCAGCGCCACAGGGGACCTACTGAACACCGGGGAGCTGTTTTTT
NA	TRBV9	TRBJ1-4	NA	CASSPNWGNEKLFF	TGTGCCAGCAGTCCGAATTGGGGAAATGAAAAACTGTTTTTT
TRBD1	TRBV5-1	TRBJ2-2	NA	CASSFGQGNTGELFF	TGCGCCAGCAGCTTTGGACAGGGAAACACCGGGGAGCTGTTTTTT
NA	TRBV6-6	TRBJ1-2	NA	CASGSDSAPYGYTF	TGTGCCAGCGGAAGTGACAGTGCCCCATATGGCTACACCTTC
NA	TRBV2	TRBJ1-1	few	CASSEDAQGGTEAFF	TGTGCCAGCAGTGAAGATGCACAGGGAGGCACTGAAGCTTTCTTT
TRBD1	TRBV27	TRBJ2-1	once	CASRTYGTGSDNEQFF	TGTGCCAGCAGAACCTATGGGACAGGGTCGGACAATGAGCAGTTCTTC
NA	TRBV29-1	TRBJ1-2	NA	CSVEDMGSYGYTF	TGCAGCGTTGAAGATATGGGCTCCTATGGCTACACCTTC
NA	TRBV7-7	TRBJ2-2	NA	CASSLGVETGELFF	TGTGCTAGCAGCTTAGGGGTAGAAACCGGGGAGCTGTTTTTT
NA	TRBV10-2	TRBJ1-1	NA	CASSRTSRAEAFF	TGCGCCAGCAGTCGGACTTCCCGGGCTGAAGCTTTCTTT
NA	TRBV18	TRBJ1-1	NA	CASSPNQGEAFF	TGTGCCAGCTCACCGAACCAGGGCGAAGCTTTCTTT
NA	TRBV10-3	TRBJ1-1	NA	CAISSEETYTEAFF	TGTGCCATCAGTAGTGAGGAGACCTACACTGAAGCTTTCTTT
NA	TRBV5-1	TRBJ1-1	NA	CASSLAEGNTEAFF	TGCGCCAGCAGCTTGGCGGAGGGGAACACTGAAGCTTTCTTT
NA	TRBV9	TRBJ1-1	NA	CASSVGSRNTEAFF	TGTGCCAGCAGCGTAGGGTCCAGGAACACTGAAGCTTTCTTT
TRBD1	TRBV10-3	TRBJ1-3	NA	CATGTAGNTIYF	TGTGCCACTGGGACAGCCGGAAACACCATATATTTT
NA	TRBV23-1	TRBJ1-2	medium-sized	CASSPGTDITYTF	TGCGCCAGCAGTCCAGGGACGGACATCACCTACACCTTC
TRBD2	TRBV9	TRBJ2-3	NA	CASSALAGASSTDTQYF	TGTGCCAGCAGCGCCCTAGCGGGGGCCTCAAGCACAGATACGCAGTATTTT
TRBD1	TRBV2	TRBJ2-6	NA	CASTSTGSSGANVLTF	TGTGCCAGCACTTCGACAGGGAGCTCTGGGGCCAACGTCCTGACTTTC
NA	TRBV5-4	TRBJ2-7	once	CASSLKSSANYEQYF	TGTGCCAGCAGCTTGAAGTCTTCGGCAAATTACGAGCAGTACTTC
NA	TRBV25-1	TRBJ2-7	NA	CASSEYAETYEQYF	TGTGCCAGCAGTGAATATGCGGAGACCTACGAGCAGTACTTC
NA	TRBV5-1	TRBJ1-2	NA	CASTRLGFHGYTF	TGCGCCAGCACCAGGCTGGGGTTCCATGGCTACACCTTC
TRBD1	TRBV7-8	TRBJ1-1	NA	CASSSRTGAYEAFF	TGTGCCAGCAGCTCTCGGACAGGGGCTTATGAAGCTTTCTTT
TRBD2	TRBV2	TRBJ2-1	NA	CASSDGTSGFVREFF	TGTGCCAGCAGTGATGGGACTAGCGGATTTGTTCGGGAGTTCTTC
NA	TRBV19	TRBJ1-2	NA	CASSRATDYGYTF	TGTGCCAGTAGCCGGGCCACAGATTATGGCTACACCTTC
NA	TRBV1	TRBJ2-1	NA	CTSSRGSEQFF	TGCACCAGCAGCCGGGGCAGTGAGCAGTTCTTC
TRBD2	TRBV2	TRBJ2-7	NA	CAMGLAGGLEQYF	TGTGCCATGGGACTAGCGGGGGGGCTCGAGCAGTACTTC
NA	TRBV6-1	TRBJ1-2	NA	CASSRDLNSYGYTF	TGTGCCAGCAGTAGGGACCTTAATAGCTATGGCTACACCTTC
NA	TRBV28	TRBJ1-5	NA	CASSFPAGYSNQPQHF	TGTGCCAGCAGTTTCCCGGCAGGGTATAGCAATCAGCCCCAGCATTTT
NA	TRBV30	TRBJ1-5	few	CAWSESSNQPQHF	TGTGCCTGGAGTGAGTCTAGCAATCAGCCCCAGCATTTT
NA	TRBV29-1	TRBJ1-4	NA	CSVDDPGNNEKLFF	TGCAGCGTTGATGATCCGGGAAATAATGAAAAACTGTTTTTT
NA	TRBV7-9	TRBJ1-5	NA	CASSLGQVDSNQPQHF	TGTGCCAGCAGCTTAGGACAGGTGGATAGCAATCAGCCCCAGCATTTT
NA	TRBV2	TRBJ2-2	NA	CASLGRSNTGELFF	TGTGCTTCACTCGGGCGGTCTAACACCGGGGAGCTGTTTTTT
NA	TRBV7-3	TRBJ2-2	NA	CASSAANTGELFF	TGTGCCAGCAGCGCGGCGAACACCGGGGAGCTGTTTTTT
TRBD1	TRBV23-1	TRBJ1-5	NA	CASSHPPGQGEFLGYQPQHF	TGCGCCAGCAGTCATCCCCCGGGACAGGGCGAATTTCTAGGCTATCAGCCCCAGCATTTT
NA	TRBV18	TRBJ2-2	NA	CASSPDTGELFF	TGTGCCAGCTCACCAGACACCGGGGAGCTGTTTTTT
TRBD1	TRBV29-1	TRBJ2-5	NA	CSVELPGQVETQYF	TGCAGCGTTGAACTACCGGGACAGGTGGAGACCCAGTACTTC
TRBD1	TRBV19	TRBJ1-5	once	CASSSGTGAQPQHF	TGTGCCAGTAGTTCCGGGACAGGGGCTCAGCCCCAGCATTTT
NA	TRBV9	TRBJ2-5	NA	CASSPPYGAGETQYF	TGTGCCAGCAGCCCCCCCTACGGGGCGGGGGAGACCCAGTACTTC
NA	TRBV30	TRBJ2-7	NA	CAWRGGQYYEQYF	TGTGCCTGGAGAGGCGGACAGTACTACGAGCAGTACTTC
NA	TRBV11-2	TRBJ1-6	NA	CASSLVAVHNSPLHF	TGTGCCAGCAGCTTAGTGGCGGTACATAATTCACCCCTCCACTTT
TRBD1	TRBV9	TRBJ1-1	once	CASEGQMNTEAFF	TGTGCCAGCGAGGGACAGATGAACACTGAAGCTTTCTTT
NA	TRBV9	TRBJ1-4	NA	CASSVGGVATNEKLFF	TGTGCCAGCAGCGTAGGGGGGGTTGCAACTAATGAAAAACTGTTTTTT
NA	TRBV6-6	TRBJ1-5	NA	CASNRDGTFSNQPQHF	TGTGCCAGCAACCGGGACGGTACATTTAGCAATCAGCCCCAGCATTTT
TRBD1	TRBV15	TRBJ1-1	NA	CATSPLGQGVTHTEAFF	TGTGCCACCAGCCCACTGGGACAGGGTGTAACTCACACTGAAGCTTTCTTT
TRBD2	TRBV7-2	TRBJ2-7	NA	CASSLGLAGGILRSYEQYF	TGTGCCAGCAGCTTGGGACTAGCGGGGGGCATACTCCGCTCCTACGAGCAGTACTTC